This entry lists 32 T cell receptor beta chains sequenced from one sample in a study of T cells after yellow fever vaccination. One entry per CDR3 protein, called by TCRdb with MiXCR from the 5' RACE reads. Here the sample spans some 390,000 distinct CDR3 sequences, more than 5.5% being singletons. The specimen comprised PBMCs, sampled 5 days after the yellow fever booster vaccination. These TCRs come from a young man who received the YFV17D yellow fever vaccine.

As to this clonotype: This could be a read error, since a much larger clone is one nucleotide away. This chain links TRBV3-1 with TRBJ2-5; D is unclear. The CDR3 spans 11 residues. Germline V lookup: CDR1 LGHDT, CDR2 YNNKEL (reference sequence). This CDR3 reads CSSSQDGTQYF. The CDR3, as DNA: TGTTCCAGCAGCCAAGATGGGACCCAGTACTTC.

Notes on this clonotype: A junction boundary mismatches the germline segment, possibly from a read error. The chain employs TRBV7-7 and TRBJ2-1, with 7 bases that match TRBD2. CDR1 and CDR2 from the germline V gene are SSHAT and FNYEAQ (reference sequence). CDR3 length: 16 residues. The CDR3 reads CASSPGVAGSYNEQFF. The DNA for the CDR3 is TGTGCTAGCAGCCCCGGGGTAGCGGGCTCCTACAATGAGCAGTTCTTC.

The chain links TRBV29-1 to TRBJ2-2; possibly TRBD1 for D (6 bases). This CDR3 is 17 amino acids long. V was cut by 0 bases and J by 7 bases, with 21 bases left in between. The germline V gene encodes CDR1 SQVTM and CDR2 ANQGSEA. The CDR3 bases are TGCAGCGTTGAAGATCGGTTACAGGGAGCCACCATCGGGGAGCTGTTTTTT. This encodes CSVEDRLQGATIGELFF.

The rearrangement links TRBV20-1 to TRBJ1-6; the match to TRBD1 covers 8 bases. The germline V gene encodes CDR1 DFQATT and CDR2 SNEGSKA (reference sequence). The CDR3 sequence is 15 residues long. V lost 3 bases and J lost 7; bases outside the gene matches: 8. The CDR3: CSASGNRGRNSPLHF. As DNA, the CDR3 is TGCAGTGCTAGTGGTAACAGGGGGAGAAATTCACCCCTCCACTTT.

The chain joins TRBV5-1 to TRBJ2-5, with D hard to call. V was cut by 7 bases and J by 4 bases, with 14 bases left in between. Germline V gene sequence: CDR1 SGHRS, CDR2 YFSETQ. CDR3 length equals 13 residues. This chain's CDR3 is CASSVRSGETQYF. CDR3 nucleotides: TGCGCCAGCTCCGTCCGCTCCGGAGAGACCCAGTACTTC.

This clonotype has at least ten counts. The chain is built from TRBV5-1 and TRBJ1-2; 9 nucleotides align to TRBD1. The CDR3 runs 13 residues. Germline lookup yields CDR1 SGHRS and CDR2 YFSETQ. V gave up 0 bases and J gave up 8 bases; unmatched junction bases: 2. CDR3 sequence reads: CASSLDRGQGYTF. CDR3 nucleotide sequence: TGCGCCAGCAGCTTGGACAGGGGGCAAGGCTACACCTTC.

This clonotype was observed at least ten times. This chain connects TRBV6-2 or TRBV6-3 to TRBJ2-5; D unclear. With 5 bases removed from V and 4 bases from J, the gap between germline ends came to 20 bases. Germline CDR1 reads MNHEY; CDR2 reads SVGEGT. The CDR3 runs 16 residues. This chain's CDR3 is CASSPADGYHGETQYF. The CDR3 nucleotides read TGTGCCAGCAGTCCTGCCGACGGCTACCACGGAGAGACCCAGTACTTC.

At least ten counts were recorded for this clonotype. In nucleotides, the CDR3 is TGTGCCAGCAGTCCCACGACAGGCCCCCAAGACGAGCAGTACTTC. Its translation: CASSPTTGPQDEQYF. V and J are TRBV6-2 or TRBV6-3 and TRBJ2-7; maybe TRBD1 (6 bases). Per the germline V gene, CDR1 is MNHEY and CDR2 is SVGEGT. There are 15 residues in the CDR3. V was pared by 5 bases and J by 5 bases, with 19 bases between.

The rearrangement links TRBV6-1 to TRBJ2-5; the match to TRBD1 covers 9 bases. The germline CDR1 and CDR2 sequences are MNHNS and SASEGT. This CDR3 is 16 amino acids long. V was pared by 6 bases and J by 1 base, with 9 bases of the junction left unmatched. The CDR3 sequence: CASSLSGQGTQETQYF. The CDR3 DNA sequence: TGTGCCAGCAGCCTTTCGGGACAGGGCACCCAAGAGACCCAGTACTTC.

Ten or more counts support this clonotype. The chain couples TRBV5-1 to TRBJ2-1; D not resolved. This CDR3 is 13 amino acids long. Between the trimmed V and J ends, which lost 4 bases and 4 bases, there was a span of 9 bases. Germline-derived CDR1 and CDR2 are SGHRS and YFSETQ. The CDR3 sequence is CASSKVGYNEQFF. The DNA for the CDR3 is TGCGCCAGCAGCAAGGTTGGGTACAATGAGCAGTTCTTC.

This sequence joins TRBV5-1 and TRBJ2-3; D might be TRBD2 (6 bases). Germline assignment: CDR1 SGHRS and CDR2 YFSETQ. The germline V and J ends were trimmed by 2 bases and 3 bases, with 13 bases remaining between them. This CDR3 spans 15 amino acids. The CDR3 region has the DNA TGCGCCAGCAGCTTTTTCGGGGACTGGACAGATACGCAGTATTTT. Protein: CASSFFGDWTDTQYF.

V and J are TRBV19 and TRBJ2-2; D remains unclear. CDR1 is LNHDA, CDR2 SQIVND, per germline (reference sequence). The CDR3 loop spans 13 amino acids. Trimming took 7 bases from V and 2 from J, leaving 8 bases between them. The CDR3 DNA reads TGTGCCAGTACCCCCGCCAACACCGGGGAGCTGTTTTTT. Protein sequence: CASTPANTGELFF.

In this sample, this clonotype turned up once. This may stem from a read error, because a much larger clone lies one nucleotide away. The chain uses TRBV20-1 and TRBJ2-7, with 10 bases that match TRBD1. Germline values: CDR1 DFQATT, CDR2 SNEGSKA (reference sequence). This CDR3 is 15 amino acids long. CDR3 in DNA: TGCAGTGCTAGCCCGGGACAGGGGAGGTCCTACGAGCGGTACTTC. Translation gives CSASPGQGRSYERYF.

This clonotype was detected ten times or more. The chain is built from TRBV5-1 and TRBJ1-2, with a possible D match to TRBD1 (5 bases). Germline CDR1 reads SGHRS; CDR2 reads YFSETQ. The V end lost 0 bases, the J end lost 0 bases, and 6 bases lay between the germline ends. CDR3 length: 14 amino acids. CDR3 in amino acids: CASSLARANYGYTF. The CDR3 DNA sequence: TGCGCCAGCAGCTTGGCCAGGGCTAACTATGGCTACACCTTC.

This clonotype has more than one count but fewer than ten. This sequence joins TRBV20-1 and TRBJ2-1, with 7 bases matching TRBD2. The V and J ends lost 5 bases and 9 bases, in that order; junction bases with no gene match: 13. The CDR3 sequence is 14 residues long. In germline, CDR1 is DFQATT, CDR2 SNEGSKA (reference sequence). CDR3 loop: CSASGTTSGGEQFF. The CDR3 DNA follows: TGCAGTGCTTCCGGGACTACATCGGGGGGTGAGCAGTTCTTC.

This clonotype was seen many times. The chain has TRBV20-1 and TRBJ1-1; D is perhaps TRBD1 (6 bases). Per germline, CDR1 DFQATT and CDR2 SNEGSKA (reference sequence). Deletions cut 2 bases from V and 0 bases from J, with 10 bases between. The CDR3 contains 14 residues. CDR3 in amino acids: CSARPGTMNTEAFF. DNA for the CDR3: TGCAGTGCTAGACCCGGGACAATGAACACTGAAGCTTTCTTT.

The rearrangement joins TRBV5-6 to TRBJ2-5, with 9 nucleotides matching TRBD1. CDR1 SGHDT and CDR2 YYEEEE come from the germline V gene. The V gene end was trimmed by 3 bases and the J gene end by 2 bases; junction bases not matched to a gene: 8. CDR3 length: 16 amino acids. CDR3 DNA: TGTGCCAGCAGCTGGGACCGGACAGGGGTACAAGAGACCCAGTACTTC. Translating gives CASSWDRTGVQETQYF.

The chain carries TRBV29-1 and TRBJ2-1, with TRBD2 matching over 8 bases. The germline gives CDR1 SQVTM, CDR2 ANQGSEA. The junction had 8 bases not matched to a gene; V was cut back by 6 bases and J by 10 bases. The CDR3 runs 12 residues. The CDR3 here is CSVGAQRGEQFF. CDR3 coding DNA: TGCAGCGTCGGGGCGCAGCGGGGGGAGCAGTTCTTC.

This clonotype was seen only a few times. The rearrangement links TRBV24-1 to TRBJ2-7; no firm D call. The CDR3 is made up of 14 amino acids. Germline-derived CDR1 and CDR2 are KGHDR and SFDVKD. The V end was cut by 8 bases, the J end by 1 base, with 14 bases between. The CDR3 sequence is CATIGRPWSYEQYF. In nucleotides, the CDR3 is TGTGCCACCATCGGAAGGCCTTGGTCCTACGAGCAGTACTTC.

This clonotype has only a few counts. The chain carries TRBV5-1 and TRBJ2-6; possible D gene TRBD2, 5 bases. This CDR3 region has 18 residues. Germline CDR1 reads SGHRS; CDR2 reads YFSETQ. Between the trimmed V and J ends, which lost 6 bases and 0 bases, there was a span of 19 bases. The CDR3 DNA sequence: TGCGCCAGCAACTACATTTTCGGGGTTCACTCTGGGGCCAACGTCCTGACTTTC. Encoded protein: CASNYIFGVHSGANVLTF.

The chain links TRBV27 to TRBJ2-7; 10 bases align to TRBD2. After removal of 5 bases from V and 7 bases from J, the junction contained 8 bases not matched to a gene. This CDR3 has 14 residues. Germline V CDR1 and CDR2: MNHEY, SMNVEV (reference sequence). This CDR3 is CASSPPSGRMEQYF. In nucleotides, the CDR3 is TGTGCCAGCAGTCCCCCTAGCGGGAGAATGGAGCAGTACTTC.

Details on this clonotype: This sequence may be a read error, since a much larger clone differs from it by one base. The chain is built from TRBV3-1 and TRBJ2-7; D tentatively fits TRBD1 or TRBD2 (5 bases each). Germline CDR1 reads LGHDT; CDR2 reads YNNKEL (reference sequence). The CDR3 length is 12 residues. CDR3 sequence (DNA): TGTGCCACCAGCCAAGCGGTGGGGGATCCGTACTTC. This gives the protein CATSQAVGDPYF.

This clonotype has at least ten counts. The chain uses TRBV14 and TRBJ2-1; D may be TRBD1 or TRBD2 (5 bases each). This CDR3 is built from 17 residues. V dropped 3 bases and J dropped 1 base, with 16 bases sitting between them. Germline V gene sequence: CDR1 SGHDN, CDR2 FVKESK. The CDR3 region is CASSQEDGWGSYNEQFF. The DNA for the CDR3 is TGTGCCAGCAGCCAGGAGGACGGCTGGGGGTCCTACAATGAGCAGTTCTTC.

This clonotype was counted only a few times. The chain has TRBV19 and TRBJ1-2, with D hard to call. Between the trimmed V and J ends, which lost 2 bases and 5 bases, there was a span of 6 bases. The CDR3 spans 12 residues. Germline CDR1 LNHDA, CDR2 SQIVND (reference sequence). CDR3 in amino acids: CASSIREYGYTF. The CDR3 coding sequence is TGTGCCAGTAGTATACGGGAGTATGGCTACACCTTC.

In the case of this clonotype: A much larger clone differs by one base, so this may be a read error. The chain carries TRBV7-9 and TRBJ2-1, with 11 nucleotides matching TRBD2. CDR1 and CDR2 from the germline V gene are SEHNR and FQNEAQ (reference sequence). This CDR3 has 16 residues. The CDR3 nucleotides read TGTGTCAGCCGTACTAGCGGGAGAATCAGCTACAATGAGCAGTTCTTC. Residues: CVSRTSGRISYNEQFF.

This clonotype was seen at least ten times. The chain uses TRBV5-1 and TRBJ2-3; D could derive from TRBD1 or TRBD2 (5 bases each). V was pared by 4 bases and J by 0 bases, with 12 bases between. In germline, CDR1 is SGHRS, CDR2 YFSETQ. This CDR3 region has 15 residues. Here the CDR3 reads CASSLGRISTDTQYF. In DNA, the CDR3 is TGCGCCAGCAGCCTGGGACGGATAAGCACAGATACGCAGTATTTT.

This clonotype occurred many times. The gene calls are TRBV6-2 or TRBV6-3 and TRBJ2-7; no definite D call. Trimming removed 1 base at V and 5 bases at J, with 6 bases between. Germline V gene lookup returns CDR1 MNHEY and CDR2 SVGEGT. This CDR3 contains 12 residues. The CDR3, as DNA: TGTGCCAGCAGTTACTATGGGAACGAGCAGTACTTC. Its translation is CASSYYGNEQYF.

The sample holds a few counts of this clonotype. The CDR3 is CSAMGGSLEQYF. The CDR3 nucleotides read TGCAGTGCTATGGGGGGCAGCTTAGAGCAGTACTTC. This chain uses TRBV20-1 with TRBJ2-7, with D perhaps TRBD1 or TRBD2 (6 bases each). The CDR3 covers 12 residues. V shed 4 bases and J shed 7 bases, with 14 bases lying between them. Germline loops: CDR1 DFQATT, CDR2 SNEGSKA (reference sequence).

At least ten counts were recorded for this clonotype. The chain employs TRBV20-1 and TRBJ2-7; D possibly matches TRBD1 or TRBD2 (5 bases each). Looked up from germline, CDR1 is DFQATT and CDR2 is SNEGSKA (reference sequence). This CDR3 has 14 residues. V was shortened by 5 bases and J by 0 bases, with 14 bases between the two germline ends. The CDR3 nucleotides are TGCAGTGCTGAACGGGACCCGAGCTCCTACGAGCAGTACTTC. This sequence encodes CSAERDPSSYEQYF.

Concerning this clonotype itself: Lacking the conserved final phenylalanine or tryptophan, this CDR3 likely reflects a read error. The chain has TRBV5-6 and TRBJ2-1; 9 positions match TRBD2. CDR1 is SGHDT and CDR2 is YYEEEE in the germline V gene. V was clipped by 0 bases and J by 6 bases; unmatched bases: 4. The CDR3 runs to 15 residues. The chain's CDR3 is CASSLDWGLANEQFL. Here the CDR3 DNA reads TGTGCCAGCAGCTTGGATTGGGGACTAGCCAATGAGCAGTTCCTC.

This sequence joins TRBV9 and TRBJ2-7, with a tentative D call TRBD2 (6 bases). The CDR3 is 12 residues long. Trimming cost V 4 bases and J 6 bases, with 11 bases left between them. CDR1 and CDR2 from the germline V gene are SGDLS and YYNGEE. CDR3 sequence reads: CASSTNSGEQYF. The CDR3 DNA sequence: TGTGCCAGCAGCACAAATAGCGGCGAGCAGTACTTC. Full variable domain (rest looked up from reference TRBV9 and TRBJ2-7): DSGVTQTPKHLITATGQRVTLRCSPRSGDLSVYWYQQSLDQGLQFLIQYYNGEERAKGNILERFSAQQFPDLHSELNLSSLELGDSALYFCASSTNSGEQYFGPGTRLTVT.

This clonotype occurred many times. The V gene is TRBV3-1, the J gene TRBJ2-7; 13 bases fit TRBD2. CDR3 length: 15 amino acids. V lost 4 bases, J lost 6 bases, and 6 bases stayed unmatched. Germline V gene sequence: CDR1 LGHDT, CDR2 YNNKEL (reference sequence). The CDR3 loop is CASSPLTSGGSEQYF. As DNA, the CDR3 is TGTGCCAGCAGCCCCCTGACTAGCGGGGGGAGCGAGCAGTACTTC.